The sequence of this T cell receptor beta chain was determined in a study of blood T cell repertoires in COVID-19. Background on the study: The United States, Italy and Spain supplied acute and convalescent COVID-19 samples. From T cells, B-cell-depleted T cells, or PBMCs came the material, which was cDNA or gDNA.

V dropped 6 bases and J dropped 1; count of bases not matched to a gene: 4. CDR3 length equals 13 residues. Germline assignment: CDR1 SGHNT and CDR2 YYREEE (reference sequence). As originally analysed: For nucleated cells, counts were estimated from reference gene primer amplification. Repertoires were generated with immunoSEQ multiplex PCR, while TCRdb's copy carries only in-frame clones and drops some. V and J calls and clone size come straight from that table; D and trimming were deduced from the DNA. Here the sample spans around 100,000 clones, around four fifths being singletons. The TCR was taken from a man in his 70s with active or convalescent COVID-19. Specimen: peripheral blood. V gene TRBV5-4 combines with J gene TRBJ2-7, with 7 nucleotides matching TRBD1. CDR3 protein: CASTDRESYEQYF. CDR3 bases: TGTGCCAGCACAGACAGGGAGTCCTACGAGCAGTACTTC.